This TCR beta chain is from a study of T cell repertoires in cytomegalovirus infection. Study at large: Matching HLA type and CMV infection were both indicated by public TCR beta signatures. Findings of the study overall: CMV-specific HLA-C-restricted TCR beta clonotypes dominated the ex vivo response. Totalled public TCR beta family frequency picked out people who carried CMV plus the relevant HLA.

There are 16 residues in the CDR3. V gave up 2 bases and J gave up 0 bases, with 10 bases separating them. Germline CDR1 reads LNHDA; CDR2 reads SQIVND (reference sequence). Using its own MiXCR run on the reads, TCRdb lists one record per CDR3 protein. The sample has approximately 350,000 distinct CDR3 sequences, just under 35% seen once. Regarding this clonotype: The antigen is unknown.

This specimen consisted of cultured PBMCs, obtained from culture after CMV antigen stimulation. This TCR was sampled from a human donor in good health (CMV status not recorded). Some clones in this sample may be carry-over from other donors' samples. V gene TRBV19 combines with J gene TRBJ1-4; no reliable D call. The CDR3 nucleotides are TGTGCCAGTAGTATACTCATGTCTGCAACTAATGAAAAACTGTTTTTT. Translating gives CASSILMSATNEKLFF.